Below, 2 T cell receptor beta chains from the same sample are listed, as sequenced in a study of cytomegalovirus exposure and HLA in healthy donors. Primers included in the PCR were 60 Vbeta and 13 Jbeta primers. Sequencing used immunoSEQ multiplex PCR; TCRdb keeps in-frame clones, though not all of them. The profile covers 75,000 to 85,000 clones, with 60% to 85% appearing a single time and about 1.1% taken by the ten largest. Sequenced sample: PBMCs. These receptors originate from a male donor in good health and CMV-seronegative.

V gene TRBV9 combines with J gene TRBJ2-1; D not resolved. The CDR3 sequence is 16 residues long. The germline V and J ends were trimmed by 0 bases and 0 bases, with 10 bases remaining between them. Germline-derived CDR1 and CDR2 are SGDLS and YYNGEE. The CDR3 DNA sequence: TGTGCCAGCAGCGTAGGGCAGGCGAGCTCCTACAATGAGCAGTTCTTC. Amino acids: CASSVGQASSYNEQFF.

The genes are TRBV4-3 and TRBJ2-3; 8 nucleotides match TRBD2. The CDR3 totals 17 residues. J lost 1 base, V lost 3 bases, and 9 bases had no gene match. In germline, CDR1 is LGHNA, CDR2 YSLEER. CDR3 region: CASSHSGGLQGTDTQYF. The CDR3 DNA reads as TGCGCCAGCAGCCACAGCGGGGGCCTTCAGGGCACAGATACGCAGTATTTT.